Below are 19 T cell receptor beta chains sequenced from a single sample in a study. TCRdb independently ran MiXCR on the RT-PCR reads; one entry per CDR3 protein. The data show more than 600,000 distinct CDR3 sequences, with 13% to 15% seen just once and 3.6% held by the top ten. Sequencing was performed on memory CD4+ T cells from blood. The origin of the receptors is a female donor in good health, serving as a healthy control.

This clonotype has ten or more counts. CDR3 nucleotides: TGCGCCAGCAGCTTGGGGACTAGCGGGATCGGCACAGATACGCAGTATTTT. Residues: CASSLGTSGIGTDTQYF. The chain employs TRBV5-1 and TRBJ2-3; 12 bases map to TRBD2. J lost 1 base, V lost 0 bases, and 3 bases had no gene match. From germline, CDR1 is SGHRS and CDR2 YFSETQ. The CDR3 runs to 17 residues.

In nucleotides, the CDR3 is TGCGCCAGCAGTGACGCGGGACCGATAGATACGCAGTATTTT. Its translation is CASSDAGPIDTQYF. The V and J genes are TRBV10-1 and TRBJ2-3, with a possible D match to TRBD2 (6 bases). The CDR3 spans 14 residues. The V gene's germline CDR1 is WNHNN and CDR2 SYGVQD (reference sequence). V was pared by 3 bases and J by 5 bases, with 12 bases between.

In this sample, this clonotype turned up a few times. The J gene is TRBJ2-7, the V gene TRBV7-2; D possibly uses TRBD1 or TRBD2 (5 bases each). CDR1 SGHTA and CDR2 FQGNSA come from the germline V gene. Deletions cut 6 bases from V and 1 base from J, with 19 bases between. CDR3 length: 16 residues. CDR3 region: CASSQNRQGASYEQYF. CDR3 coding DNA: TGTGCCAGCAGTCAGAATCGTCAGGGAGCTTCCTACGAGCAGTACTTC.

This clonotype was seen a handful of times. V is TRBV18 and J is TRBJ2-1; D is uncertain. Germline lookup yields CDR1 KGHSH and CDR2 LQKENI. CDR3 length: 13 residues. Trimming cost V 2 bases and J 7 bases, with 9 bases left between them. CDR3 residues: CASSPAPFNEQFF. DNA for the CDR3: TGTGCCAGCTCACCAGCCCCCTTTAATGAGCAGTTCTTC. The whole variable domain, remainder taken from reference TRBV18 and TRBJ2-1, is NAGVMQNPRHLVRRRGQEARLRCSPMKGHSHVYWYRQLPEEGLKFMVYLQKENIIDESGMPKERFSAEFPKEGPSILRIQQVVRGDSAAYFCASSPAPFNEQFFGPGTRLTVL.

In DNA, the CDR3 is TGTGCCAGCAGCCATCAGGAAACCGGGGAGCTGTTTTTT. Protein product: CASSHQETGELFF. The chain is built from TRBV14 and TRBJ2-2; D not certain. V was shortened by 3 bases and J by 5 bases, with 7 bases between the two germline ends. The CDR3 extends over 13 amino acids. Germline V gene sequence: CDR1 SGHDN, CDR2 FVKESK.

This sequence joins TRBV6-2 or TRBV6-3 and TRBJ2-2; TRBD2 agrees at 7 bases. Germline CDR1 MNHEY, CDR2 SVGEGT. CDR3 length: 16 amino acids. After removal of 2 bases from V and 6 bases from J, the junction contained 9 bases not matched to a gene. The CDR3 reads CASSYGDYWSPGELFF. As DNA, the CDR3 is TGTGCCAGCAGTTACGGGGACTACTGGTCCCCCGGGGAGCTGTTTTTT.

This clonotype was counted many times. This chain joins TRBV2 and TRBJ2-1; D is undetermined. The CDR3 runs to 16 residues. Germline CDR1 reads SNHLY; CDR2 reads FYNNEI. V gave up 6 bases and J gave up 0 bases, with 15 bases separating them. CDR3 loop: CASSRSVGLSYNEQFF. CDR3 in DNA: TGTGCCAGCAGCCGGTCTGTGGGCCTCTCCTACAATGAGCAGTTCTTC.

The V call is TRBV20-1, the J call TRBJ2-1; 9 positions match TRBD2. The CDR3 is 17 residues long. Germline CDR1 and CDR2: DFQATT and SNEGSKA (reference sequence). V was clipped by 0 bases and J by 3 bases; unmatched bases: 9. The DNA for the CDR3 is TGCAGTGCTAGAGATAGGGGACTAGCAGACCACTACAATGAGCAGTTCTTC. Protein: CSARDRGLADHYNEQFF.

J is TRBJ2-1 and V is TRBV20-1, with 7 bases that match TRBD1. From germline, CDR1 is DFQATT and CDR2 SNEGSKA (reference sequence). The ends lost 4 bases at V and 16 bases at J; junction bases unmatched: 19. This CDR3 contains 14 residues. CDR3 sequence reads: CSAIAVADQDRSFF. CDR3 in DNA: TGCAGTGCTATCGCCGTAGCTGACCAGGACAGGTCATTCTTC.

This clonotype was observed a few times. The V call is TRBV7-2, the J call TRBJ2-6; D possibly corresponds to TRBD1 (6 bases). In germline, CDR1 is SGHTA, CDR2 FQGNSA. V gave up 5 bases and J gave up 0 bases, with 14 bases separating them. This CDR3 has 17 amino acids. This chain's CDR3 is CASSPLTGTSGANVLTF. As DNA, the CDR3 is TGTGCCAGCAGCCCGCTCACAGGGACCTCTGGGGCCAACGTCCTGACTTTC.

The chain links TRBV20-1 to TRBJ2-3; 9 positions match TRBD2. CDR1 and CDR2 from the germline V gene are DFQATT and SNEGSKA (reference sequence). The CDR3 is made up of 13 amino acids. With 1 base clipped from V and 4 bases from J, the junction kept 0 bases outside the gene matches. The DNA of the CDR3 is TGCAGTGCTAGAGGCGGGAGGGCAGATACGCAGTATTTT. This encodes CSARGGRADTQYF.

This chain links TRBV13 with TRBJ2-3; no clear D gene. The CDR3 totals 15 residues. Germline loops: CDR1 PRHDT, CDR2 FYEKMQ (reference sequence). The V end was cut by 5 bases, the J end by 1 base, with 13 bases between. The CDR3 reads CASSTDWNRTDTQYF. In DNA form, the CDR3 reads TGTGCCAGCAGCACCGACTGGAACCGCACAGATACGCAGTATTTT. Looking up the rest from reference TRBV13 and TRBJ2-3 gives the full variable domain: AAGVIQSPRHLIKEKRETATLKCYPIPRHDTVYWYQQGPGQDPQFLISFYEKMQSDKGSIPDRFSAQQFSDYHSELNMSSLELGDSALYFCASSTDWNRTDTQYFGPGTRLTVL.

This clonotype was recorded at least ten times. The chain recombines TRBV20-1 with TRBJ2-7; D is unclear. Trimming removed 4 bases from V and 6 bases from J, with 22 bases in between. CDR3 length: 15 residues. CDR1 is DFQATT, CDR2 SNEGSKA, per germline (reference sequence). CDR3 DNA sequence: TGCAGTGCTAACCTCCCTTTAGACCAGATGGGCGAGCAGTACTTC. Amino acid sequence: CSANLPLDQMGEQYF.

This clonotype was picked up one time. A read error is likely, as this CDR3 ends without the conserved phenylalanine or tryptophan. The V gene is TRBV7-2, the J gene TRBJ2-1; D is possibly TRBD1 (5 bases). The ends were cut back, 5 bases at V and 12 bases at J, with 5 bases in the middle. The length of the CDR3 is 9 residues. Germline-derived CDR1 and CDR2 are SGHTA and FQGNSA. CDR3 amino acids: CASSQGQFS. CDR3 nucleotides: TGTGCCAGCAGCCAGGGGCAGTTCTCC.

The chain couples TRBV18 to TRBJ2-2; 7 bases are shared with TRBD1. This CDR3 contains 12 residues. V trimming: 6 bases; J trimming: 5 bases; junction bases outside the gene matches: 0. The germline gives CDR1 KGHSH, CDR2 LQKENI. DNA of the CDR3: TGTGCCAGCTCGGGACAGACCGGGGAGCTGTTTTTT. Protein: CASSGQTGELFF.

Notes on this clonotype: Being one base from a much bigger clone, this may be a read error. The chain combines TRBV6-6 with TRBJ2-7; 12 bases agree with TRBD1. The CDR3 covers 14 residues. Germline V gene lookup returns CDR1 MNHNY and CDR2 SVGAGI (reference sequence). The V and J ends lost 2 bases and 6 bases, in that order; junction bases with no gene match: 2. The CDR3 DNA is TGTGCCAGCAGTTACGGGACAGGGGGCGGCGAGCAGTACTTC. Protein: CASSYGTGGGEQYF.

This clonotype appeared a few times. CDR3 in DNA: TGCGCCAGCAGCCAAGTAGAGGGGTCCTACGAGCAGTACTTC. This codes for CASSQVEGSYEQYF. V gene TRBV4-3 combines with J gene TRBJ2-7; D could derive from TRBD1 or TRBD2 (5 bases each). This CDR3 contains 14 residues. CDR1 is LGHNA and CDR2 is YSLEER in the germline V gene. Trimming pared 1 base from V and 1 base from J, leaving 8 bases between.

This clonotype was counted between two and nine times. V is TRBV28 and J is TRBJ2-1; possibly TRBD2 for D (6 bases). Trimming shortened V by 6 bases and J by 3 bases, and 15 bases separated the two germline ends. This CDR3 spans 15 amino acids. Germline-derived CDR1 and CDR2 are MDHEN and SYDVKM. Here the CDR3 DNA reads TGTGCCAGCAGCCGCGATGCCGGGAGCTACAATGAGCAGTTCTTC. Its protein is CASSRDAGSYNEQFF.

This sequence joins TRBV11-2 and TRBJ2-1; possible D gene TRBD2, 5 bases. From germline, CDR1 is SGHAT and CDR2 FQNNGV. Trimming shortened V by 1 base and J by 12 bases, and 13 bases separated the two germline ends. The CDR3 sequence is 13 residues long. The CDR3 loop is CASSLAVRVWQFF. In nucleotides, the CDR3 is TGTGCCAGCAGCTTAGCGGTGCGGGTATGGCAGTTCTTC.